This T cell receptor (beta chain) was captured by sequencing in a study of T cells in localized non-small cell lung cancer. Points from the study as a whole: Appearance in adjacent lung was seen for a median around 55 of the top 100 tumor clones.

Trimming removed 3 bases from V and 5 bases from J, with 14 bases in between. This CDR3 has 15 residues. Per the germline V gene, CDR1 is LGHNA and CDR2 is YNFKEQ. In the case of this clone: As yet, its antigen is unknown.

Generated by immunoSEQ multiplex PCR, the TCRdb table keeps only in-frame clones and is missing some. Of roughly 39,000 clones in the sample, 91% were seen once. This TCR came from a woman aged 35-75 years with stage II lung adenocarcinoma. The chain joins TRBV4-2 to TRBJ2-1; tentative D call: TRBD2 (6 bases). Sequenced here: PBMCs, sampled before any cancer treatment. The CDR3 DNA is TGTGCCAGCAGCCACGCCCGACTAGGAGACAATGAGCAGTTCTTC. Its protein product is CASSHARLGDNEQFF.